These 11 T cell receptor beta chains share one sample of origin, sequenced in a study of technical replicates of blood from a handful of donors. The assay was immunoSEQ multiplex PCR, and TCRdb's table has in-frame clones only and misses some. The sample carries some 98,000 clones, nearly 97% recorded once. Source material: T cells isolated from PBMCs. Receptor source: a human donor in good health.

The genes are TRBV2 and TRBJ1-1; D possibly corresponds to TRBD1 (5 bases). The germline CDR1 and CDR2 sequences are SNHLY and FYNNEI. Deletions cut 5 bases from V and 6 bases from J, with 7 bases between. The CDR3 spans 11 residues. The CDR3 region has the DNA TGTGCCAGCAGTCGACAGTCTGAAGCTTTCTTT. This translates into CASSRQSEAFF.

The chain employs TRBV14 and TRBJ2-5; D gene unclear. V dropped 4 bases and J dropped 7 bases, with 16 bases sitting between them. Germline assignment: CDR1 SGHDN and CDR2 FVKESK. The CDR3 totals 14 residues. The CDR3 DNA reads TGTGCCAGCAGCCCACATGACCAGGCCCGGACCCAGTACTTC. Its protein product is CASSPHDQARTQYF.

The chain recombines TRBV6-6 with TRBJ2-1; D is unresolved. The germline V and J ends were trimmed by 5 bases and 2 bases, with 10 bases remaining between them. CDR1 is MNHNY and CDR2 is SVGAGI in the germline V gene (reference sequence). The CDR3 runs to 14 residues. For the CDR3, the DNA is TGTGCCAGCAGTGTCCAAGCTGCCTACAATGAGCAGTTCTTC. It codes for CASSVQAAYNEQFF.

The rearrangement uses TRBV19 and TRBJ2-5; maybe TRBD1 (6 bases). V shed 5 bases and J shed 5 bases, with 18 bases lying between them. In germline, CDR1 is LNHDA, CDR2 SQIVND (reference sequence). This CDR3 is 15 amino acids long. CDR3 sequence: CASSWREGVSETQYF. The CDR3 coding sequence is TGTGCCAGTAGTTGGCGTGAGGGGGTGAGTGAGACCCAGTACTTC.

This clone was counted between two and nine times. The rearrangement links TRBV7-9 to TRBJ1-1, with D perhaps TRBD1 (6 bases). Deletions cut 5 bases from V and 3 bases from J, with 13 bases between. The CDR3 consists of 14 residues. Germline lookup yields CDR1 SEHNR and CDR2 FQNEAQ (reference sequence). CDR3 sequence reads: CASSLQGVDTEAFF. The CDR3 DNA is TGTGCCAGCAGCCTACAGGGTGTGGACACTGAAGCTTTCTTT.

The chain recombines TRBV6-6 with TRBJ1-5; D gene unclear. The CDR3 sequence is 15 residues long. V was cut by 0 bases and J by 0 bases, with 6 bases left in between. The germline V gene has CDR1 MNHNY and CDR2 SVGAGI (reference sequence). CDR3 sequence (DNA): TGTGCCAGCAGTTACTCTGCGAATAGCAATCAGCCCCAGCATTTT. It is translated as CASSYSANSNQPQHF.

This rearrangement joins TRBV2 to TRBJ1-2; 9 bases line up with TRBD1. Trimming removed 2 bases from V and 6 bases from J; junction bases left unmatched: 7. Germline CDR1 reads SNHLY; CDR2 reads FYNNEI. The CDR3 runs 15 residues. In DNA, the CDR3 is TGTGCCAGCAGTGAATATGGCAGGGACAGGGATGGCTACACCTTC. It specifies CASSEYGRDRDGYTF.

The gene calls are TRBV9 and TRBJ2-5; TRBD2 aligns across 10 bases. J gave up 4 bases and V 1 base, and 4 bases lay outside the gene matches. The germline CDR1 and CDR2 sequences are SGDLS and YYNGEE. The CDR3 covers 15 residues. CDR3 bases: TGTGCCAGCAGCGTACTAGCGGGAGTCCTAGAGACCCAGTACTTC. It codes for CASSVLAGVLETQYF.

The chain carries TRBV4-1 and TRBJ1-1; no clear D gene. Germline lookup yields CDR1 MGHRA and CDR2 YSYEKL. V was cut by 4 bases and J by 0 bases, with 6 bases left in between. The CDR3 is 13 amino acids. This CDR3 reads CASSLAMNTEAFF. The CDR3 DNA is TGCGCCAGCAGCCTGGCCATGAACACTGAAGCTTTCTTT.

This chain connects TRBV7-7 to TRBJ2-5, with D perhaps matching TRBD1 (6 bases). Trimming removed 3 bases at V and 5 bases at J, with 10 bases between. The CDR3 covers 13 residues. The germline V gene encodes CDR1 SSHAT and CDR2 FNYEAQ (reference sequence). CDR3 in amino acids: CASSFGRGETQYF. In nucleotides, the CDR3 is TGTGCCAGCAGCTTTGGCAGGGGCGAGACCCAGTACTTC. Supplemented by reference TRBV7-7 and TRBJ2-5, the full variable domain reads GAGVSQSPRYKVTKRGQDVTLRCDPISSHATLYWYQQALGQGPEFLTYFNYEAQPDKSGLPSDRFSAERPEGSISTLTIQRTEQRDSAMYRCASSFGRGETQYFGPGTRLLVL.

The chain combines TRBV7-9 with TRBJ2-5; no firm D call. The CDR3 runs to 19 residues. The germline V gene encodes CDR1 SEHNR and CDR2 FQNEAQ (reference sequence). V dropped 5 bases and J dropped 3 bases, with 28 bases sitting between them. CDR3 protein: CASSLRWFASSTTEETQYF. The CDR3 region has the DNA TGTGCCAGCAGCCTCCGTTGGTTTGCATCAAGTACCACGGAAGAGACCCAGTACTTC.